This T cell receptor beta chain came from a study of technical replicates of blood from four donors listed by TCRdb under 2017. For CDR1 and CDR2, the germline V gene lists SGHVS and FQNEAQ. V was cut back by 6 bases and J by 2 bases, leaving a gap of 20 bases between them. The CDR3 contains 17 residues, cysteine and phenylalanine counted. Of the read, only the CDR3 DNA is kept; its 51 bases are in frame from base 1. The library was built by means of the immunoSEQ multiplex PCR assay. TCRdb took over this immuneACCESS table, retaining in-frame rearrangements with V and J assigned. Such tables are incomplete; in checked studies, under half of the missing clones stem from an unresolved V gene, and the remainder is unexplained. Present in this sample are about 81,000 clones, over 75% of which were seen just once. The ten largest clones add up to nearly 4% of the sample. Note on this clone: No cognate antigen has been identified for it. No quality values exist for individual bases; no much larger clone is one base distant.

The receptor chain draws on TRBV7-8 and TRBJ1-5, and perhaps TRBD1 as D gene, on 5 matching bases. Sequencing was performed on PBMCs. This receptor was identified in a human donor in good health. Some clones in this sample may be carry-over from other donors' samples. Read as DNA, the sequence is TGTGCCAGCAGTTCAGCACACGGACAAAGGGGCAATCAGCCCCAGCATTTT. It encodes CASSSAHGQRGNQPQHF.